The 25 T cell receptor beta chains reported below all come from one sample, sequenced in a study of TIL therapy for anti-PD-1-resistant metastatic lung cancer. Sequencing used immunoSEQ v3. Only in-frame clones appear in the TCRdb table, and some are missing; sequencing was by immunoSEQ multiplex PCR. Of about 60,000 clones detected, about 69% appear once; the ten largest clones hold roughly 6.6%. The time point is: pre-treatment sample, taken before nivolumab and TIL therapy. Source: blood, taken at baseline. Receptors were obtained from a person between 30 and 79 years old with non-small cell lung cancer.

This clone appeared a few times. The chain recombines TRBV5-1 with TRBJ1-3; D is ambiguous. The CDR3 contains 13 residues. Germline V lookup: CDR1 SGHRS, CDR2 YFSETQ. V lost 6 bases and J 1 base, leaving 8 bases between the germline ends. CDR3 coding DNA: TGCGCCAGCATGCCAGGTTCTGGAAACACCATATATTTT. Translation gives CASMPGSGNTIYF.

The chain couples TRBV6-5 to TRBJ2-3, with D uncertain. With 4 bases removed from V and 3 bases from J, the gap between germline ends came to 5 bases. Germline V gene sequence: CDR1 MNHEY, CDR2 SVGAGI. The CDR3 is 12 residues long. CDR3 residues: CASSSQTDTQYF. The CDR3 DNA reads as TGTGCCAGCAGTTCACAAACAGATACGCAGTATTTT.

The chain recombines TRBV7-9 with TRBJ1-4, with TRBD1 matching 7 bases. The V gene's germline CDR1 is SEHNR and CDR2 FQNEAQ (reference sequence). The CDR3 covers 17 residues. V lost 1 base, J lost 7 bases, and 12 bases stayed unmatched. The CDR3 nucleotides are TGTGCCAGCAGCTTAGAGGGAGGACAGGCCGGGGGTGAAAAACTGTTTTTT. Translation: CASSLEGGQAGGEKLFF.

This clone was detected a few times. This chain links TRBV19 with TRBJ2-7, with 9 bases fitting TRBD2. The CDR3 runs 13 residues. V shed 3 bases and J 5 bases; nucleotides not matched to a gene: 2. CDR1 is LNHDA and CDR2 is SQIVND in the germline V gene (reference sequence). This CDR3 reads CASSIAGGDEQYF. In DNA form, the CDR3 reads TGTGCCAGTAGTATTGCGGGGGGGGACGAGCAGTACTTC.

The chain recombines TRBV30 with TRBJ1-6, with D unresolved. Germline V CDR1 and CDR2: GTSNPN, SVGIG (reference sequence). The CDR3 has 13 residues. Deletions cut 2 bases from V and 11 bases from J, with 13 bases between. The CDR3 loop reads CAWSLGTQAPLHF. DNA of the CDR3: TGTGCCTGGAGTTTAGGTACGCAGGCACCCCTCCACTTT.

V and J are TRBV7-3 and TRBJ2-3, with unresolved D. The CDR3 contains 13 residues. Germline V gene lookup returns CDR1 SGHTA and CDR2 FQGTGA. Between the trimmed V and J ends, which lost 5 bases and 3 bases, there was a span of 9 bases. The CDR3 is CASSLIGTDTQYF. CDR3 coding DNA: TGTGCCAGCAGCCTCATCGGAACAGATACGCAGTATTTT.

This chain links TRBV6-1 with TRBJ1-6, with D maybe TRBD1 (5 bases). The CDR3 is 13 amino acids. Germline V lookup: CDR1 MNHNS, CDR2 SASEGT. V lost 6 bases and J lost 8, with 11 bases in between. CDR3 coding DNA: TGTGCCAGCAGCTACAGAGGGGATTCACCCCTCCACTTT. This encodes CASSYRGDSPLHF.

In this sample, this clone turned up a few times. The chain joins TRBV7-9 to TRBJ2-1; 9 nucleotides match TRBD2. This CDR3 has 19 residues. CDR1 SEHNR and CDR2 FQNEAQ come from the germline V gene (reference sequence). V was pared by 3 bases and J by 0 bases, with 12 bases of the junction left unmatched. The DNA for the CDR3 is TGTGCCAGCAGCTTCAGACCCGGGACTAGCTCTCGCTCCTACAATGAGCAGTTCTTC. It codes for CASSFRPGTSSRSYNEQFF. Drawing the rest from reference TRBV7-9 and TRBJ2-1, the complete variable domain is DTGVSQNPRHKITKRGQNVTFRCDPISEHNRLYWYRQTLGQGPEFLTYFQNEAQLEKSRLLSDRFSAERPKGSFSTLEIQRTEQGDSAMYLCASSFRPGTSSRSYNEQFFGPGTRLTVL.

This chain links TRBV7-9 with TRBJ2-2; D possibly corresponds to TRBD2 (5 bases). The CDR3 covers 15 residues. Looked up from germline, CDR1 is SEHNR and CDR2 is FQNEAQ (reference sequence). V shed 0 bases and J shed 1 base, with 6 bases lying between them. The CDR3 here is CASSLAEGNTGELFF. For the CDR3, the DNA is TGTGCCAGCAGCTTAGCAGAGGGGAACACCGGGGAGCTGTTTTTT.

The chain uses TRBV11-3 and TRBJ1-1; D gene unclear. CDR1 is SGHNT, CDR2 YENEEA, per germline. The CDR3 runs 13 residues. Trimming shortened V by 1 base and J by 1 base, and 4 bases separated the two germline ends. CDR3 protein: CASSLVSNTEAFF. The CDR3 coding sequence is TGTGCCAGCAGCTTAGTGTCGAACACTGAAGCTTTCTTT.

The CDR3 nucleotides read TGTGCCATCAGCGGGGGGGCAGATTATGAGCAGTTCTTC. Translation: CAISGGADYEQFF. The chain has TRBV10-3 and TRBJ2-1; 8 bases line up with TRBD2. The junction had 6 bases not matched to a gene; V was cut back by 6 bases and J by 8 bases. The CDR3 has 13 residues. Germline V gene data show CDR1 as ENHRY and CDR2 as SYGVKD.

The genes are TRBV5-6 and TRBJ2-3; 16 bases line up with TRBD2. Germline lookup yields CDR1 SGHDT and CDR2 YYEEEE. J was trimmed by 1 base and V by 0 bases; bases with no gene match: 2. The CDR3 length is 18 residues. Written as DNA, the CDR3 is TGTGCCAGCAGCTTGGAGGGGACTAGCGGGAGGGGCACAGATACGCAGTATTTT. This sequence encodes CASSLEGTSGRGTDTQYF.

The rearrangement links TRBV7-8 to TRBJ2-2; a possible D gene is TRBD2 (5 bases). The CDR3 totals 14 residues. V lost 5 bases, J lost 7 bases, and 14 bases lay in between. Germline V lookup: CDR1 SGHVS, CDR2 FQNEAQ. CDR3 sequence: CASSPRGLVGELFF. The CDR3 bases are TGTGCCAGCAGCCCCCGAGGGTTGGTCGGGGAGCTGTTTTTT.

The chain couples TRBV13 to TRBJ2-3, with D perhaps TRBD1 (7 bases). This CDR3 comprises 15 residues. Germline lookup yields CDR1 PRHDT and CDR2 FYEKMQ (reference sequence). The germline V and J ends were trimmed by 5 bases and 4 bases, with 16 bases remaining between them. The CDR3 nucleotides read TGTGCCAGCAGCCAAAGACAGGGAGGCCCAGATACGCAGTATTTT. Translating gives CASSQRQGGPDTQYF.

The chain has TRBV7-9 and TRBJ1-2, with D maybe TRBD1 (5 bases). Per germline, CDR1 SEHNR and CDR2 FQNEAQ (reference sequence). V was cut by 8 bases and J by 2 bases, with 9 bases left in between. The CDR3 is 12 residues long. CDR3 amino acids: CASGGDNYGYTF. DNA for the CDR3: TGTGCCAGCGGAGGGGACAACTATGGCTACACCTTC.

The chain combines TRBV7-2 with TRBJ2-2; D is unresolved. The CDR3 has 13 residues. The V gene's germline CDR1 is SGHTA and CDR2 FQGNSA. V lost 5 bases and J lost 6, with 10 bases in between. CDR3 amino acids: CASSRGFAGELFF. CDR3 coding DNA: TGTGCCAGCAGCCGCGGTTTCGCCGGGGAGCTGTTTTTT.

The chain recombines TRBV7-8 with TRBJ2-5; D not certain. The ends were cut back, 2 bases at V and 5 bases at J, with 6 bases in the middle. Germline values: CDR1 SGHVS, CDR2 FQNEAQ. This CDR3 comprises 12 residues. The CDR3 protein is CASSLSTETQYF. The DNA for the CDR3 is TGTGCCAGCAGCTTAAGTACGGAGACCCAGTACTTC.

The J gene is TRBJ1-6, the V gene TRBV7-2; 9 bases agree with TRBD1. The trim removed 4 bases at V and 7 bases at J, leaving 8 bases unmatched. Germline CDR1 SGHTA, CDR2 FQGNSA. The CDR3 is 16 amino acids. CDR3 in DNA: TGTGCCAGCAGCTCCCGGGGGGGGACAGGGAATTCACCCCTCCACTTT. Translation gives CASSSRGGTGNSPLHF.

This rearrangement joins TRBV16 to TRBJ2-1, with 7 bases identical to TRBD2. The V segment lost 2 bases and the J segment 8 bases; nucleotides outside the gene matches: 6. CDR1 is KGHSY and CDR2 is FQNENV in the germline V gene. This CDR3 has 14 residues. The CDR3 here is CASSQPGTTDEQFF. The CDR3 DNA reads TGTGCCAGCAGCCAACCCGGGACTACGGATGAGCAGTTCTTC.

The V call is TRBV28, the J call TRBJ1-4; no clear D gene. CDR3 length equals 13 residues. Trimming removed 4 bases from V and 7 bases from J, with 10 bases in between. CDR1 and CDR2 from the germline V gene are MDHEN and SYDVKM. The CDR3 loop reads CASSSGVFEKLFF. Written as DNA, the CDR3 is TGTGCCAGCAGTTCCGGGGTATTTGAAAAACTGTTTTTT.

The rearrangement links TRBV5-1 to TRBJ2-3; TRBD1 aligns across 8 bases. V shed 0 bases and J 6 bases; nucleotides not matched to a gene: 6. CDR3 size: 15 residues. CDR1 is SGHRS and CDR2 is YFSETQ in the germline V gene. Written as DNA, the CDR3 is TGCGCCAGCAGCTTGGGGACAGGGAATGTGGATACGCAGTATTTT. It specifies CASSLGTGNVDTQYF.

The chain employs TRBV15 and TRBJ1-5; D is unclear. Germline V gene lookup returns CDR1 LNHNV and CDR2 YYDKDF (reference sequence). Trimming left V 11 bases short and J 0 bases short, with 8 bases between. This CDR3 contains 12 residues. CDR3 protein: CASAGSNQPQHF. Here the CDR3 DNA reads TGTGCCTCCGCAGGTAGCAATCAGCCCCAGCATTTT.

This clone was seen a handful of times. The V call is TRBV9, the J call TRBJ1-3; D is possibly TRBD1 (5 bases). The germline V and J ends were trimmed by 3 bases and 0 bases, with 19 bases remaining between them. From germline, CDR1 is SGDLS and CDR2 YYNGEE. The CDR3 runs 18 residues. The CDR3 is CASSAGGSLWGSGNTIYF. CDR3 nucleotide sequence: TGTGCCAGCAGCGCTGGGGGGTCTTTGTGGGGCTCTGGAAACACCATATATTTT. Supplemented by reference TRBV9 and TRBJ1-3, the full variable domain reads DSGVTQTPKHLITATGQRVTLRCSPRSGDLSVYWYQQSLDQGLQFLIQYYNGEERAKGNILERFSAQQFPDLHSELNLSSLELGDSALYFCASSAGGSLWGSGNTIYFGEGSWLTVV.

This clone has just a few counts. V usage is TRBV14 and J usage is TRBJ1-1; the D is unclear. This CDR3 comprises 13 residues. V was shortened by 1 base and J by 11 bases, with 14 bases between the two germline ends. Germline loops: CDR1 SGHDN, CDR2 FVKESK. CDR3 amino acids: CASSQGSAPLAFF. In nucleotides, the CDR3 is TGTGCCAGCAGCCAAGGATCAGCCCCCCTGGCTTTCTTT.

The genes are TRBV19 and TRBJ1-5, with 9 bases fitting TRBD1. V was clipped by 8 bases and J by 2 bases; unmatched bases: 7. The CDR3 runs to 15 residues. In germline, CDR1 is LNHDA, CDR2 SQIVND (reference sequence). As DNA, the CDR3 is TGTGCCAGTGGGGGACAGGGAGGAGGCAATCAGCCCCAGCATTTT. Amino acids: CASGGQGGGNQPQHF.